The 17 T cell receptor beta chains reported below all come from one sample, sequenced in a study of blood T cell repertoires in COVID-19. Some clones are missing from TCRdb's copy, which holds only in-frame ones; the method was immunoSEQ multiplex PCR. The sample lists 340,000 or so clones; about 86% were seen once. The sample was peripheral blood. The receptors were gathered from a man between 25 and 39 years old with active or convalescent COVID-19.

The genes are TRBV10-3 and TRBJ2-2; D is perhaps TRBD1 (5 bases). Germline CDR1 and CDR2: ENHRY and SYGVKD. V dropped 6 bases and J dropped 2 bases, with 13 bases sitting between them. The CDR3 consists of 15 residues. CDR3 loop: CAIRSDSLNTGELFF. The CDR3 DNA sequence: TGTGCCATCAGATCAGACAGCCTCAACACCGGGGAGCTGTTTTTT.

This sequence joins TRBV2 and TRBJ2-3; 10 positions agree with TRBD2. Germline assignment: CDR1 SNHLY and CDR2 FYNNEI. The CDR3 loop spans 15 amino acids. Losses at the gene ends were 5 bases for V and 2 bases for J; bases not matched to a gene: 4. For the CDR3, the DNA is TGTGCCAGCAGTTGGACTAGCGGATTCACAGATACGCAGTATTTT. Its translation: CASSWTSGFTDTQYF. Supplemented by reference TRBV2 and TRBJ2-3, the full variable domain reads EPEVTQTPSHQVTQMGQEVILRCVPISNHLYFYWYRQILGQKVEFLVSFYNNEISEKSEIFDDQFSVERPDGSNFTLKIRSTKLEDSAMYFCASSWTSGFTDTQYFGPGTRLTVL.

The chain joins TRBV4-3 to TRBJ1-2, with D possibly TRBD1 on 6 matching bases. Germline-derived CDR1 and CDR2 are LGHNA and YSLEER. Trimming left V 0 bases short and J 6 bases short, with 17 bases between. The CDR3 length is 16 residues. The CDR3 DNA is TGCGCCAGCAGCCAAGAGGCCCTACAGGGCCGAAATGGCTACACCTTC. Translation gives CASSQEALQGRNGYTF.

V and J are TRBV11-3 and TRBJ2-1; perhaps TRBD1 as D (5 bases). The CDR3 runs 15 residues. The germline CDR1 and CDR2 sequences are SGHNT and YENEEA. The V end lost 1 base, the J end lost 4 bases, and 11 bases lay between the germline ends. CDR3 coding DNA: TGTGCCAGCAGCTTAGGACGGACACAGTACAATGAGCAGTTCTTC. Its translation: CASSLGRTQYNEQFF.

This chain uses TRBV25-1 with TRBJ2-2; D unclear. The CDR3 length is 14 residues. Trimming took off 3 bases at V and 1 base at J, with 6 bases between the two ends. The germline V gene encodes CDR1 MGHDK and CDR2 SYGVNS. The CDR3 coding sequence is TGTGCCAGCAGTGACCTGTTGAACACCGGGGAGCTGTTTTTT. It is translated as CASSDLLNTGELFF.

The chain uses TRBV4-1 and TRBJ1-6; 8 bases are shared with TRBD1. With V trimmed by 2 bases and J by 10 bases, 4 bases remained unmatched. The germline gives CDR1 MGHRA, CDR2 YSYEKL. The CDR3 has 14 residues. This chain's CDR3 is CASSQRDRGSPLHF. The CDR3 coding sequence is TGCGCCAGCAGCCAAAGAGACAGGGGCTCACCCCTCCACTTT.

In DNA form, the CDR3 reads TGTGCCAGCAGTTACGGGACACTTGGAAACACCATATATTTT. Translating gives CASSYGTLGNTIYF. The rearrangement links TRBV6-5 to TRBJ1-3; D is perhaps TRBD1 (6 bases). Trimming took 2 bases from V and 3 from J, leaving 8 bases between them. Germline CDR1 and CDR2: MNHEY and SVGAGI. CDR3 size: 14 residues.

The chain combines TRBV3-1 (or the pseudogene TRBV3-2) with TRBJ1-1; a possible D gene is TRBD1 (5 bases). CDR3 size: 13 residues. With 2 bases removed from V and 3 bases from J, the gap between germline ends came to 7 bases. In germline, CDR1 is LGHDT, CDR2 YNNKEL (reference sequence). The CDR3 nucleotides are TGTGCCAGCAGCCAACTACAGGACACTGAAGCTTTCTTT. It translates to CASSQLQDTEAFF.

The chain uses TRBV29-1 and TRBJ2-7; 11 bases fit TRBD2. Germline V gene sequence: CDR1 SQVTM, CDR2 ANQGSEA. The CDR3 is 18 residues long. The J segment lost 4 bases and the V segment lost 4 bases, leaving 18 bases of the junction unmatched. CDR3 in amino acids: CSVVSATISGTSGYEQYF. The CDR3 region has the DNA TGCAGCGTTGTTTCCGCCACGATTTCCGGGACTAGCGGTTACGAGCAGTACTTC.

This chain joins TRBV30 and TRBJ1-4; 7 bases fit TRBD1. The CDR3 spans 14 residues. V shed 7 bases, J shed 8 bases, and the junction held 13 bases outside the gene matches. Germline V lookup: CDR1 GTSNPN, CDR2 SVGIG (reference sequence). The CDR3 reads CASGGLAPLEKLFF. The CDR3 nucleotides are TGTGCCTCAGGGGGGCTGGCTCCCCTAGAAAAACTGTTTTTT.

The V and J genes are TRBV7-2 and TRBJ1-4; tentative D call: TRBD1 (5 bases). The germline CDR1 and CDR2 sequences are SGHTA and FQGNSA. Trimming removed 3 bases at V and 2 bases at J, with 7 bases between. The CDR3 extends over 14 amino acids. The CDR3: CASSFGGTNEKLFF. In nucleotides, the CDR3 is TGTGCCAGCAGCTTTGGGGGGACTAATGAAAAACTGTTTTTT. Based on the CDR3 plus reference TRBV7-2 and TRBJ1-4, the full variable domain is GAGVSQSPSNKVTEKGKDVELRCDPISGHTALYWYRQSLGQGLEFLIYFQGNSAPDKSGLPSDRFSAERTGGSVSTLTIQRTQQEDSAVYLCASSFGGTNEKLFFGSGTQLSVL.

V gene TRBV6-4 combines with J gene TRBJ2-7, with D possibly matching TRBD2 (5 bases). CDR1 and CDR2 (germline): MRHNA, SNTAGT. V dropped 11 bases and J dropped 6 bases, with 11 bases sitting between them. The CDR3 loop spans 10 amino acids. CDR3 protein: CARDPGEQYF. The CDR3 DNA reads TGTGCCCGGGATCCGGGCGAGCAGTACTTC.

The chain links TRBV19 to TRBJ2-7; 8 bases agree with TRBD2. J was trimmed by 2 bases and V by 4 bases; bases with no gene match: 4. The CDR3 is 14 amino acids. The germline gives CDR1 LNHDA, CDR2 SQIVND (reference sequence). CDR3 coding DNA: TGTGCCAGTAGTACCCACGGGGGGGCCTACGAGCAGTACTTC. Amino acids: CASSTHGGAYEQYF.

This sequence joins TRBV5-5 and TRBJ2-7; no reliable D call. Per the germline V gene, CDR1 is SGHKS and CDR2 is YYEKEE (reference sequence). The CDR3 extends over 14 amino acids. V lost 2 bases, J lost 3 bases, and 12 bases lay in between. CDR3 sequence: CASSFFSSVYEQYF. The CDR3 DNA reads TGTGCCAGCAGCTTTTTCTCCTCAGTCTACGAGCAGTACTTC.

The rearrangement joins TRBV30 to TRBJ1-2, with D possibly being TRBD1 (5 bases). The CDR3 has 12 residues. Trimming left V 6 bases short and J 4 bases short, with 12 bases between. From germline, CDR1 is GTSNPN and CDR2 SVGIG (reference sequence). The CDR3 bases are TGTGCCTGTACCCCCGGGGGCTATGGCTACACCTTC. Translating it yields CACTPGGYGYTF.

The J gene is TRBJ1-2, the V gene TRBV28; D unresolved. Germline V gene data show CDR1 as MDHEN and CDR2 as SYDVKM. The V gene lost 8 bases and the J gene lost 0 bases, with 10 bases spanning the gap. CDR3 size: 13 residues. CDR3 loop: CASLRQANYGYTF. The DNA for the CDR3 is TGTGCCAGCCTTAGGCAGGCTAACTATGGCTACACCTTC.

This rearrangement joins TRBV7-7 to TRBJ2-5; 9 nucleotides match TRBD1. V lost 5 bases, J lost 5 bases, and 6 bases stayed unmatched. Germline CDR1 and CDR2: SSHAT and FNYEAQ (reference sequence). The CDR3 sequence is 14 residues long. DNA for the CDR3: TGTGCCAGCAGCCGGACAGGGGTCATGGAGACCCAGTACTTC. It codes for CASSRTGVMETQYF.